This TCR beta chain comes out of a study of shared clonotypes between healthy human individuals. Details on this clone: Other DNA sequences within the sample encode an identical CDR3.

The study ran the assay at deep level. Profiling relied on immunoSEQ multiplex PCR, and the TCRdb table lists in-frame clones only, not all of them. The repertoire includes about 520,000 clones, around 95% of them detected once, and about 0.059% sits in the top ten. The CDR3 is 15 residues long. V dropped 2 bases and J dropped 7; count of bases not matched to a gene: 8. The germline V gene encodes CDR1 SGDLS and CDR2 YYNGEE. The sample taken for sequencing was naive CD4+ T cells sorted from blood. The subset denotes: CD45RA+ positively selected. The chain carries TRBV9 and TRBJ2-1; 8 bases agree with TRBD2. The TCR comes from a woman in her twenties or thirties in good health. Here the CDR3 reads CASSVETSGRNEQFF. The CDR3 DNA sequence: TGTGCCAGCAGCGTTGAAACTAGCGGTAGAAATGAGCAGTTCTTC.